This passage covers 15 T cell receptor beta chains from one sample sequenced in a study of beta chain features in type 1 diabetes. For these TCRs, the target antigens are not known. The entirety of the isolated RNA underwent reverse transcription, so expressed TCRB transcripts were sequenced. Profiling relied on immunoSEQ multiplex PCR, and the TCRdb table lists in-frame clones only, not all of them. The sample contains approximately 150,000 clones, around 8.8% of which appear only once. Study findings and constraints: For Type 1 diabetes patients, all four CD4+ subsets carried TCRB CDR3s that were moderately but significantly shorter.

The specimen sequenced was central memory CD4+ T cells from blood. These receptors all come from a man aged 25 to 40 with type 1 diabetes.

This chain joins TRBV25-1 and TRBJ1-6; D unclear. The germline V gene encodes CDR1 MGHDK and CDR2 SYGVNS. The CDR3 is 16 residues long. V dropped 4 bases and J dropped 0 bases, with 10 bases sitting between them. Here the CDR3 DNA reads TGTGCCAGCAGTGGGTACAGTAGCTCCTATAATTCACCCCTCCACTTT. Amino acids: CASSGYSSSYNSPLHF. The variable domain in full, with the rest retrieved from reference TRBV25-1 and TRBJ1-6, is EADIYQTPRYLVIGTGKKITLECSQTMGHDKMYWYQQDPGMELHLIHYSYGVNSTEKGDLSSESTVSRIRTEHFPLTLESARPSHTSQYLCASSGYSSSYNSPLHFGNGTRLTVT.

This clone was recorded a few times. This sequence joins TRBV6-6 and TRBJ2-1, with TRBD1 as a possible D gene (5 bases). Trimming shortened V by 6 bases and J by 4 bases, and 10 bases separated the two germline ends. The length of the CDR3 is 13 residues. In germline, CDR1 is MNHNY, CDR2 SVGAGI (reference sequence). The chain's CDR3 is CASRLDTYNEQFF. Written as DNA, the CDR3 is TGTGCCAGCAGACTGGACACTTACAATGAGCAGTTCTTC.

This clone was seen only a few times. The chain joins TRBV6-1 to TRBJ2-5; D might be TRBD1 (5 bases). Germline values: CDR1 MNHNS, CDR2 SASEGT. Trimming shortened V by 10 bases and J by 1 base, and 10 bases separated the two germline ends. The CDR3 is made up of 12 amino acids. The CDR3 loop reads CATAGSQETQYF. CDR3 in DNA: TGTGCCACTGCAGGGTCCCAAGAGACCCAGTACTTC.

V usage is TRBV2 and J usage is TRBJ2-7; TRBD1 matches at 8 bases. Losses at the gene ends were 8 bases for V and 7 bases for J; bases not matched to a gene: 13. CDR1 and CDR2 (germline): SNHLY, FYNNEI. The CDR3 totals 14 residues. In DNA, the CDR3 is TGTGCCAGCGGCTCGACAGGGGTTTATGGGGAGCAGTACTTC. This encodes CASGSTGVYGEQYF.

The chain uses TRBV6-5 and TRBJ1-5; D is uncertain. V was shortened by 0 bases and J by 7 bases, with 16 bases between the two germline ends. The CDR3 consists of 16 residues. The germline CDR1 and CDR2 sequences are MNHEY and SVGAGI. The DNA for the CDR3 is TGTGCCAGCAGTTACTCGATGTCCGGGTCGGGGCAGCCCCAGCATTTT. Amino acids: CASSYSMSGSGQPQHF.

The CDR3 DNA reads as TGTGCCAGCAGCTTGGATGGGGCGCCAGATACGCAGTATTTT. Its protein product is CASSLDGAPDTQYF. The chain links TRBV5-8 to TRBJ2-3; TRBD1 is a possible D gene (5 bases). CDR3 length equals 14 residues. Germline lookup yields CDR1 SGHTS and CDR2 YDEGEE. The germline V and J ends were trimmed by 0 bases and 4 bases, with 9 bases remaining between them.

The chain combines TRBV19 with TRBJ2-6; D is possibly TRBD1 (6 bases). CDR3 length: 17 residues. Germline values: CDR1 LNHDA, CDR2 SQIVND (reference sequence). The ends were cut back, 8 bases at V and 0 bases at J, with 17 bases in the middle. The CDR3 is CASAPTGTLSGANVLTF. The CDR3 coding sequence is TGTGCCAGTGCCCCTACAGGGACCCTCTCTGGGGCCAACGTCCTGACTTTC. Drawing the rest from reference TRBV19 and TRBJ2-6, the complete variable domain is DGGITQSPKYLFRKEGQNVTLSCEQNLNHDAMYWYRQDPGQGLRLIYYSQIVNDFQKGDIAEGYSVSREKKESFPLTVTSAQKNPTAFYLCASAPTGTLSGANVLTFGAGSRLTVL.

This clone was seen a handful of times. The chain employs TRBV19 and TRBJ2-5; no definite D call. This CDR3 region has 13 residues. V was shortened by 6 bases and J by 2 bases, with 10 bases between the two germline ends. CDR1 and CDR2 from the germline V gene are LNHDA and SQIVND (reference sequence). The CDR3 nucleotides are TGTGCCAGTAGCCGAAGCCCTCAAGAGACCCAGTACTTC. Amino acid sequence: CASSRSPQETQYF.

The chain has TRBV30 and TRBJ1-6, with a tentative D call TRBD1 (5 bases). The CDR3 has 15 amino acids. The V end lost 2 bases, the J end lost 10 bases, and 18 bases lay between the germline ends. CDR1 is GTSNPN, CDR2 SVGIG, per germline (reference sequence). CDR3 protein: CAWSRTSGAGSPLHF. The CDR3, as DNA: TGTGCCTGGAGTAGGACCAGCGGGGCTGGATCACCCCTCCACTTT.

The rearrangement joins TRBV6-6 to TRBJ2-7; D unclear. Germline V gene data show CDR1 as MNHNY and CDR2 as SVGAGI (reference sequence). The CDR3 sequence is 13 residues long. The germline V and J ends were trimmed by 0 bases and 1 base, with 4 bases remaining between them. The CDR3 nucleotides read TGTGCCAGCAGTTACTCGAGTTCCTACGAGCAGTACTTC. Its protein product is CASSYSSSYEQYF.

Written as DNA, the CDR3 is TGTGCCAGCAGCGCCGCCGTTTTCGGTGGCTACACCTTC. Translation gives CASSAAVFGGYTF. The chain joins TRBV7-9 to TRBJ1-2; no clear D. V was shortened by 5 bases and J by 7 bases, with 14 bases between the two germline ends. CDR3 length equals 13 residues. CDR1 and CDR2 from the germline V gene are SEHNR and FQNEAQ (reference sequence).

This clone occurred a few times. The rearrangement joins TRBV28 to TRBJ1-2, with 7 bases lining up with TRBD1. Germline values: CDR1 MDHEN, CDR2 SYDVKM. This CDR3 is built from 15 residues. After removal of 2 bases from V and 5 bases from J, the junction contained 8 bases not matched to a gene. The CDR3 sequence is CASSLAPGQSYGYTF. The CDR3 nucleotides are TGTGCCAGCAGTTTAGCCCCGGGACAGAGTTATGGCTACACCTTC.

The chain has TRBV6-5 and TRBJ1-2; perhaps TRBD1 as D (6 bases). The V gene's germline CDR1 is MNHEY and CDR2 SVGAGI. This CDR3 is 13 amino acids long. The germline V and J ends were trimmed by 5 bases and 7 bases, with 14 bases remaining between them. The CDR3: CASSGRGAGGYTF. The DNA for the CDR3 is TGTGCCAGCAGTGGCCGGGGGGCAGGTGGCTACACCTTC.

This clone was detected only a few times. This rearrangement joins TRBV7-9 to TRBJ1-1; no clear D gene. Germline CDR1 reads SEHNR; CDR2 reads FQNEAQ (reference sequence). The germline V and J ends were trimmed by 8 bases and 0 bases, with 7 bases remaining between them. The CDR3 covers 12 residues. The chain's CDR3 is CASLRMNTEAFF. The DNA of the CDR3 is TGTGCCAGCCTCAGGATGAACACTGAAGCTTTCTTT.

The gene calls are TRBV7-8 and TRBJ1-3; TRBD1 matches at 9 bases. Germline V gene sequence: CDR1 SGHVS, CDR2 FQNEAQ. The CDR3 extends over 15 amino acids. J gave up 2 bases and V 4 bases, and 3 bases lay outside the gene matches. CDR3 coding DNA: TGTGCCAGCAGCTGGGGACAGGGTGCTGGAAACACCATATATTTT. It is translated as CASSWGQGAGNTIYF.